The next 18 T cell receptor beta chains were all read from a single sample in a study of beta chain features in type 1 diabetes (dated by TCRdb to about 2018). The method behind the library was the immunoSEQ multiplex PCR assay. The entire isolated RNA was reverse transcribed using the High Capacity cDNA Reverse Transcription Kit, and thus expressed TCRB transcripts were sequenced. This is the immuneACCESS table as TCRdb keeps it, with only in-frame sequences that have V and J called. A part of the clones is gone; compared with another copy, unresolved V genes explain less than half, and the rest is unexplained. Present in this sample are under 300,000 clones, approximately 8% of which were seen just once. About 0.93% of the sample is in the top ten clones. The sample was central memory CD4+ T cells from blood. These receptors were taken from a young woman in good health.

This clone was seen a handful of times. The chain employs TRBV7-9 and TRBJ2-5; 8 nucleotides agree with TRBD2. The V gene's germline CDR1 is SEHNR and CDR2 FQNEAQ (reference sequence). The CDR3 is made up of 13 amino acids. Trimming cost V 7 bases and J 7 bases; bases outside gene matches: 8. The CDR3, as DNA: TGTGCCAGCACCCCCGGGGCGGGGGGGACCCAGTACTTC. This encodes CASTPGAGGTQYF.

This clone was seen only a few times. The CDR3 loop reads CASSLGQGSTEAFF. In nucleotides, the CDR3 is TGTGCCAGCAGCTTAGGACAGGGGTCCACTGAAGCTTTCTTT. This rearrangement joins TRBV7-9 to TRBJ1-1; TRBD1 agrees at 8 bases. Germline CDR1 SEHNR, CDR2 FQNEAQ (reference sequence). CDR3 length equals 14 residues. Trimming took 1 base from V and 4 from J; bases not matched to a gene: 2.

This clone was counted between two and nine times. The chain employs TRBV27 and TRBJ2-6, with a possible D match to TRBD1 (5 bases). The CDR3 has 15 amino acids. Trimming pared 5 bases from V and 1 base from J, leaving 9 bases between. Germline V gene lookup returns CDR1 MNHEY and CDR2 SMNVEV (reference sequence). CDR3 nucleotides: TGTGCCAGCAGTCTAGGACATTCTGGGGCCAACGTCCTGACTTTC. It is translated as CASSLGHSGANVLTF.

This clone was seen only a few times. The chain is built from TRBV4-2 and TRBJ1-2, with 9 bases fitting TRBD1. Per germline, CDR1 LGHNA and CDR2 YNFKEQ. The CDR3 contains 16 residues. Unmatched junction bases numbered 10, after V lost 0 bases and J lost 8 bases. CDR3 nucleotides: TGTGCCAGCAGCCAAGAGGGCACACAGGGGGCGCGCGGCTACACCTTC. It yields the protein CASSQEGTQGARGYTF.

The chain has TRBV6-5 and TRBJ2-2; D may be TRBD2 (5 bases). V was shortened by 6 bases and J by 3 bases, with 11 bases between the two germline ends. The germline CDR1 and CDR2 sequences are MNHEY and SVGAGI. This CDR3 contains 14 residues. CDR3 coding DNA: TGTGCCAGCAGGGTGGGGAGAGACACCGGGGAGCTGTTTTTT. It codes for CASRVGRDTGELFF.

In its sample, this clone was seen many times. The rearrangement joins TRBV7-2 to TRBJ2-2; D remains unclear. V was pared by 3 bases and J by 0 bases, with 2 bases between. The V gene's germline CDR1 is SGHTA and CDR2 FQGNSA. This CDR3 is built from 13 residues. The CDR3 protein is CASSFANTGELFF. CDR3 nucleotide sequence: TGTGCCAGCAGCTTCGCGAACACCGGGGAGCTGTTTTTT.

The CDR3 DNA is TGTGCCAGCAGCTTAATCCGTGGGGGCTACACCTTC. The encoded protein is CASSLIRGGYTF. The V gene is TRBV5-6, the J gene TRBJ1-2; no definite D call. V was clipped by 2 bases and J by 8 bases, with 10 bases between them. The V gene's germline CDR1 is SGHDT and CDR2 YYEEEE. The CDR3 totals 12 residues.

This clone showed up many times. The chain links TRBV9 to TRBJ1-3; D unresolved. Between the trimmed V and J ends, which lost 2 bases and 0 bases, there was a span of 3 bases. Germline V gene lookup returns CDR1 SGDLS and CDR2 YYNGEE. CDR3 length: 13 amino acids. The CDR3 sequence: CASSVHSGNTIYF. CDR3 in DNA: TGTGCCAGCAGCGTCCACTCTGGAAACACCATATATTTT.

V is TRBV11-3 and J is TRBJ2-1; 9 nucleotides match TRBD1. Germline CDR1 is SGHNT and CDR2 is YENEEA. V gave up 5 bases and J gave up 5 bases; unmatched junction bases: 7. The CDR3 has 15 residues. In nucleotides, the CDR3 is TGTGCCAGCAGCCCAGGGACAGGGAATCACAATGAGCAGTTCTTC. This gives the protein CASSPGTGNHNEQFF.

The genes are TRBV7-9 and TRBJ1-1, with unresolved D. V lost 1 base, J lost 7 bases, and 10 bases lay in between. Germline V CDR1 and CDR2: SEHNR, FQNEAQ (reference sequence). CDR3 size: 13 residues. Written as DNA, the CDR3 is TGTGCCAGCAGCTTAGTGGACGGGGATGAAGCTTTCTTT. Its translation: CASSLVDGDEAFF. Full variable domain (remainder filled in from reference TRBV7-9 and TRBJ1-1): DTGVSQNPRHKITKRGQNVTFRCDPISEHNRLYWYRQTLGQGPEFLTYFQNEAQLEKSRLLSDRFSAERPKGSFSTLEIQRTEQGDSAMYLCASSLVDGDEAFFGQGTRLTVV.

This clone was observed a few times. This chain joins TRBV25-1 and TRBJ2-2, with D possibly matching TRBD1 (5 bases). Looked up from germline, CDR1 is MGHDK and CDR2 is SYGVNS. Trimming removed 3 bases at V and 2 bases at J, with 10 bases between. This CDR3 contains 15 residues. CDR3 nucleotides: TGTGCCAGCAGTGACCGGACATTTAACACCGGGGAGCTGTTTTTT. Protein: CASSDRTFNTGELFF.

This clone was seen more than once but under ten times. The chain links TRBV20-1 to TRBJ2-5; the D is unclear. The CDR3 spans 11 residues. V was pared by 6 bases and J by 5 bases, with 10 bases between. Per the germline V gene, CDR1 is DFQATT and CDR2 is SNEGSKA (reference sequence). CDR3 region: CSAPWLETQYF. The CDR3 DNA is TGCAGTGCCCCCTGGCTGGAGACCCAGTACTTC.

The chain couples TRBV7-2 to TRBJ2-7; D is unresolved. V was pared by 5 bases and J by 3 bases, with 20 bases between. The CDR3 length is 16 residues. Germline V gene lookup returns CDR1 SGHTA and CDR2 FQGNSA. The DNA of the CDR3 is TGTGCCAGCAGCCCCTACCTCCCGGGTCCCTACTACGAGCAGTACTTC. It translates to CASSPYLPGPYYEQYF. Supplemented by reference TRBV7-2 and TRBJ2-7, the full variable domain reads GAGVSQSPSNKVTEKGKDVELRCDPISGHTALYWYRQSLGQGLEFLIYFQGNSAPDKSGLPSDRFSAERTGGSVSTLTIQRTQQEDSAVYLCASSPYLPGPYYEQYFGPGTRLTVT.

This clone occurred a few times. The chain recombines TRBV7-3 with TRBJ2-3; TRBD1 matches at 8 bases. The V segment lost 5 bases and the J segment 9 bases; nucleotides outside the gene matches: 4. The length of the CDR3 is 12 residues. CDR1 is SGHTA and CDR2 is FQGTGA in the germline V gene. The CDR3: CASSLQGGTQYF. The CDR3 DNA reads TGTGCCAGCAGCCTACAGGGGGGCACGCAGTATTTT.

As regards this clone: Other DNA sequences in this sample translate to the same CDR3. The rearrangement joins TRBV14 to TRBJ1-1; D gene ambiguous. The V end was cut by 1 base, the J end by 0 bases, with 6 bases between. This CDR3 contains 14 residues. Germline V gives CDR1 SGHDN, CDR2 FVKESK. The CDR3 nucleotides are TGTGCCAGCAGCCAAGCCGGTATGAACACTGAAGCTTTCTTT. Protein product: CASSQAGMNTEAFF.

The CDR3 coding sequence is TGTGCCAGCAGCTTAGGGCAGGCCGCCTTAAAGTACTTC. Translation: CASSLGQAALKYF. The chain has TRBV7-8 and TRBJ2-7; unclear D gene. The CDR3 runs to 13 residues. Trimming shortened V by 1 base and J by 11 bases, and 15 bases separated the two germline ends. The V gene's germline CDR1 is SGHVS and CDR2 FQNEAQ.

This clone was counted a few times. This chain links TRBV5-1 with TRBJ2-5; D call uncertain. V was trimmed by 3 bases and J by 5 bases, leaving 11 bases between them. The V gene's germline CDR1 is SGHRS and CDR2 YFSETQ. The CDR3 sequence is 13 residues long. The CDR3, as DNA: TGCGCCAGCAGCTACCCCCAAGGGGAGACCCAGTACTTC. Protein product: CASSYPQGETQYF.

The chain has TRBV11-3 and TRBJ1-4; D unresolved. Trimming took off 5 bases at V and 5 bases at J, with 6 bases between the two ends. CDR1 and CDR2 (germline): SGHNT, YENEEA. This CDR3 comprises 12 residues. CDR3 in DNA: TGTGCCAGCAGCACCCTCAATGAAAAACTGTTTTTT. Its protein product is CASSTLNEKLFF.